This note documents a single T cell receptor beta chain sequence. Per the authors' pipeline: Scientists estimated how many nucleated cells there were by amplifying reference gene primers. Clones were sequenced by immunoSEQ multiplex PCR, and TCRdb holds only the in-frame ones, with some missing. That table gives V, J and clone size, and the DNA gave D and trimming. Among around 300,000 clones listed, 90% were seen once. Germline trimming cut 6 bases from V and 8 bases from J; bases unmatched to any gene: 8. Germline V CDR1 and CDR2: WNHNN, SYGVQD (reference sequence). This CDR3 comprises 13 residues. This sample is part of a study of blood T cell repertoires in COVID-19. About the study: Sites in the United States, Italy and Spain provided acute and convalescent COVID-19 samples. The cDNA or gDNA used as material had been derived from T cells, B-cell-depleted T cells, or PBMCs.

The chain joins TRBV10-1 to TRBJ1-2, with TRBD1 identical over 8 bases. Sequenced sample: peripheral blood. The TCR sequence derives from a woman in her twenties or thirties with COVID-19, enrolled during active disease. The CDR3 protein is CASSRDRGGGYTF. CDR3 nucleotide sequence: TGCGCCAGCAGCCGTGACAGGGGAGGGGGCTACACCTTC.